This is a list of T cell receptor beta chains from one sample in a study of prognosis after radiotherapy for stage I lung cancer. TCRdb ran MiXCR on the multiplex PCR reads and lists one entry per CDR3 protein. The profile shows around 11,000 distinct CDR3 sequences, about 53% of them singletons. The sequencing used PBMCs, collected before or after stereotactic body radiation therapy (not recorded which). The receptor set was obtained from a donor aged 50 or older with non-small cell lung cancer. The conserved cysteine and the conserved F or W are not part of the CDR3 here. D genes are given only for firm matches. The size entry is marked missing in some rows and otherwise reads once, few, many or a size class.

>TRBV5-8|TRBJ2-2|TRBD2|medium-sized
ASSLAILWTSGFANTGELF
>TRBV7-9|TRBJ1-4|TRBD1|medium-sized
ASSWDRGPLTNEKLF
>TRBV27|TRBJ2-7|NA|NA
ASSLWGRIGEQY
>TRBV20-1|TRBJ2-3|NA|NA
SAPPGGGQATQY
>TRBV6-2/TRBV6-3|TRBJ1-5|NA|NA
ASSEGQWYNHPHH
>TRBV19|TRBJ2-7|TRBD1|NA
ASSTRDRGSHEQY
>TRBV4-2|TRBJ2-2|NA|NA
ANSPPQVTGELF
>TRBV4-1|TRBJ1-6|NA|medium-sized
ASSRPRGDSPLH
>TRBV12-3/TRBV12-4|TRBJ1-5|NA|NA
ASSLGRGDPQH
>TRBV6-1|TRBJ2-7|NA|NA
ASSEAQREQY
>TRBV2|TRBJ2-3|TRBD2|many
ASREAGGTDTQY
>TRBV5-1|TRBJ2-3|NA|large
ASSLRGASRGTDTQY
>TRBV27|TRBJ2-2|NA|NA
ASSLSTSTWVTGELF
>TRBV19|TRBJ1-1|NA|medium-sized
ASSIGISNTEAF
>TRBV27|TRBJ2-1|NA|medium-sized
ASEGREGSYNEQF
>TRBV7-8|TRBJ2-3|TRBD2|once
ASSLTSGGFTDTQY
>TRBV6-1|TRBJ2-7|TRBD1|NA
ASSERDRGSYEQY
>TRBV20-1|TRBJ2-7|NA|NA
SARDNHYEQY
>TRBV7-2|TRBJ2-7|TRBD2|NA
ASSSFFSGRASYEQY
>TRBV11-3|TRBJ2-1|NA|NA
ASSLGAGYLTNEQF
>TRBV5-6|TRBJ2-2|TRBD2|NA
ASSYGRGAGGPDGELF
>TRBV29-1|TRBJ2-5|NA|few
SVEDYRQQETQY
>TRBV19|TRBJ2-1|NA|NA
ASSFGNSYNEQF
>TRBV12-3/TRBV12-4|TRBJ1-1|TRBD1|medium-sized
ASSLVVGGGVKNTEAF
>TRBV5-7|TRBJ2-1|NA|many
ASSLVYGNEQF
>TRBV28|TRBJ2-7|TRBD1|NA
ASSTGTVYEQY
>TRBV5-6|TRBJ1-1|NA|few
ASSYREGMQTEAF
>TRBV16|TRBJ2-3|TRBD1|few
ASSLHRGDSTDTQY
>TRBV6-5|TRBJ1-2|NA|medium-sized
ASSFRQKSYGYT
>TRBV19|TRBJ1-1|NA|many
ASSSMWGTEAF
>TRBV5-4|TRBJ2-7|TRBD2|NA
ASSPGGKGYEQY
>TRBV28|TRBJ2-3|NA|many
ASSFARTAGTDTQY
>TRBV5-1|TRBJ2-7|TRBD2|once
ASSLQTSGPYEQY
>TRBV5-5|TRBJ2-3|TRBD2|many
ASSFGGRLTDTQY
>TRBV20-1|TRBJ2-3|NA|NA
GASGPSETPWDTQY
>TRBV4-1|TRBJ1-6|NA|once
ASSQDLGLGSPLH
>TRBV6-2/TRBV6-3|TRBJ1-1|TRBD1|medium-sized
ASSYSEGAQTEAF
>TRBV5-1|TRBJ2-3|NA|medium-sized
ASSPVKVFTDTQY
>TRBV6-1|TRBJ1-5|NA|once
ASSEGQLYNHPQH
>TRBV2|TRBJ2-7|TRBD2|few
ASRLGTNSYEQY
>TRBV5-1|TRBJ1-2|NA|once
ASSLVAPAVNGYT
>TRBV5-1|TRBJ2-3|TRBD1|NA
ASSLETGGTDTQY
>TRBV28|TRBJ2-7|TRBD2|NA
ASTRRGSSYEQY
>TRBV7-2|TRBJ1-4|NA|many
ASSLGTDAEKLF
>TRBV11-2|TRBJ2-3|NA|medium-sized
ASSPTQGSDTQY
>TRBV5-5|TRBJ2-2|TRBD2|once
ASSLVGLASGELF
>TRBV20-1|TRBJ1-1|TRBD1|medium-sized
SARRTGGRDTEAF
>TRBV2|TRBJ2-3|NA|many
ASELGVTTDTQY